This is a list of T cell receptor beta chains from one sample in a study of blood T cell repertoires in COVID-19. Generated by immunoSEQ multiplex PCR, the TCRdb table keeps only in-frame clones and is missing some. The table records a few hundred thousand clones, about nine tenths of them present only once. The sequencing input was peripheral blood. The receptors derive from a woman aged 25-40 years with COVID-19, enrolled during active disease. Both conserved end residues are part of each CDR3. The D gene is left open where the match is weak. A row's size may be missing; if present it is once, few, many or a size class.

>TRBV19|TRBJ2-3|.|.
CASSIGSFTDTQYF
TGTGCCAGTAGTATAGGGAGCTTCACAGATACGCAGTATTTT
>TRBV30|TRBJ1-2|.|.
CAWVPPGEVRYTF
TGTGCCTGGGTCCCTCCGGGAGAGGTCCGCTACACCTTC
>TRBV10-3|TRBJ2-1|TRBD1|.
CAISARQGGNEQFF
TGTGCCATCAGTGCTAGACAGGGTGGCAATGAGCAGTTCTTC
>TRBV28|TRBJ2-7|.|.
CASSFSGNLYEQYF
TGTGCCAGCAGTTTCTCGGGGAACCTCTACGAGCAGTACTTC
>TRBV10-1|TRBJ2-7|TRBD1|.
CASSFVQGAPYEQYF
TGCGCCAGCAGTTTTGTACAGGGGGCCCCATACGAGCAGTACTTC
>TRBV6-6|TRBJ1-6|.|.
CASSYRRGSVDF
TGTGCCAGCAGTTACAGGAGGGGATCCGTCGACTTT
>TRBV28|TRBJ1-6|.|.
CASSFGTALHF
TGTGCCAGCAGTTTCGGGACTGCCCTCCACTTT
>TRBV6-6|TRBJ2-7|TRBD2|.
CASSSGLAGGYEQYF
TGTGCCAGCAGTTCCGGACTAGCGGGAGGTTACGAGCAGTACTTC
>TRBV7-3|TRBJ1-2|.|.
CASSLSAAGPYGYTF
TGTGCCAGCAGCTTAAGTGCCGCGGGTCCCTATGGCTACACCTTC
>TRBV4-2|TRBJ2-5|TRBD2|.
CASSQVGGEQETQYF
TGTGCCAGCAGCCAAGTGGGGGGGGAACAAGAGACCCAGTACTTC
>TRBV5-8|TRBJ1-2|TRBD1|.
CASSRDRDPLGYTF
TGTGCCAGCAGTCGGGACAGAGACCCGTTAGGCTACACCTTC
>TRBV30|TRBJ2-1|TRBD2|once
CAWNPLAVDNEQFF
TGTGCCTGGAACCCACTAGCGGTGGACAATGAGCAGTTCTTC
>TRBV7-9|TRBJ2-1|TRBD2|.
CASSISGRTTGEQFF
TGTGCCAGCAGCATTAGCGGGAGGACGACGGGGGAGCAGTTCTTC
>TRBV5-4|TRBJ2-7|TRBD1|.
CASSGDRVYSRQYF
TGTGCCAGCAGCGGCGACAGGGTTTATAGTCGGCAGTACTTC
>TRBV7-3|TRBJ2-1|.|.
CASSPRATRRDEQFF
TGTGCCAGCAGCCCACGCGCCACTCGGCGGGATGAGCAGTTCTTC
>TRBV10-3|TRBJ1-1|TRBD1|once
CAIRGTGMNTEAFF
TGTGCCATCAGGGGGACAGGGATGAACACTGAAGCTTTCTTT
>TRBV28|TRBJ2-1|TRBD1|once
CASSSAGQATWARQFF
TGTGCCAGCAGTTCAGCTGGACAGGCCACCTGGGCGAGGCAGTTCTTC
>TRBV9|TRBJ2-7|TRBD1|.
CASSVHPGQGYEQYF
TGTGCCAGCAGCGTCCACCCGGGACAGGGCTACGAGCAGTACTTC
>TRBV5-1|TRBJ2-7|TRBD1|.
CASSLNPGQGAEQYF
TGCGCCAGCAGCTTGAACCCGGGACAGGGGGCCGAGCAGTACTTC
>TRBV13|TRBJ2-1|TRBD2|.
CASSTGLAGAAGVFF
TGTGCCAGCAGCACGGGACTAGCGGGAGCTGCCGGGGTGTTCTTC
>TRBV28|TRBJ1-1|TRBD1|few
CASSSIRQGLNTEAFF
TGTGCCAGCAGTTCAATACGACAGGGGCTGAACACTGAAGCTTTCTTT
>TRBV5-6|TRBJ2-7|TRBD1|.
CASSLVGAGGYEQYF
TGTGCCAGCAGCTTGGTGGGAGCAGGGGGCTACGAGCAGTACTTC